This entry lists 13 T cell receptor beta chains sequenced from one sample in a study of regulatory T cells in long-lasting Graves disease. iRepertoire HTBI primers and Arm-PCR of CDR3 regions built TCR beta libraries. MiXCR was run by TCRdb on the multiplex PCR reads, yielding one entry per CDR3 protein. The sample contains 350,000 to 500,000 distinct CDR3 sequences, 20% to 25% of which appear only once. Time point given: persistent/refractory GD, antithyroid drugs over 5 years with positive TRAb. From RNA extracted from PBMCs, the TCR library was made. The material sequenced was peripheral blood mononuclear cells (PBMCs), taken when the disease was refractory, from a patient treated with antithyroid drugs. The receptor set was obtained from a female donor with Graves disease.

The chain employs TRBV7-3 and TRBJ2-1; 11 bases map to TRBD1. Germline loops: CDR1 SGHTA, CDR2 FQGTGA. V trimming: 5 bases; J trimming: 8 bases; junction bases outside the gene matches: 5. CDR3 size: 14 residues. In DNA form, the CDR3 reads TGTGCCAGCAGCGGGGACAGGGGGGAGGATGAGCAGTTCTTC. It encodes CASSGDRGEDEQFF.

This clonotype showed up many times. The chain links TRBV12-3 or TRBV12-4 to TRBJ2-2; D gene unclear. CDR3 length: 13 residues. Trimming took off 5 bases at V and 4 bases at J, with 8 bases between the two ends. The CDR3 DNA is TGTGCCAGCAGTGGGGTTTCCACCGGGGAGCTGTTTTTT. Its translation: CASSGVSTGELFF.

This clonotype was seen many times. This chain links TRBV27 with TRBJ2-5, with TRBD2 matching over 8 bases. There are 13 residues in the CDR3. Germline CDR1 MNHEY, CDR2 SMNVEV (reference sequence). Losses at the gene ends were 6 bases for V and 4 bases for J; bases not matched to a gene: 4. The CDR3 spells CASSYRGGETQYF. In nucleotides, the CDR3 is TGTGCCAGCAGCTATCGGGGGGGAGAGACCCAGTACTTC.

The V call is TRBV18, the J call TRBJ2-5; no reliable D call. This CDR3 is built from 13 residues. The germline CDR1 and CDR2 sequences are KGHSH and LQKENI. V was clipped by 2 bases and J by 6 bases, with 10 bases between them. The CDR3 DNA reads as TGTGCCAGCTCACCAGACAAGGGAAAGACCCAGTACTTC. This codes for CASSPDKGKTQYF.

This clonotype was recorded at least ten times. The V call is TRBV27, the J call TRBJ1-1; 7 nucleotides align to TRBD1. V shed 6 bases and J 5 bases; nucleotides not matched to a gene: 12. The CDR3 is 15 residues long. Germline V gives CDR1 MNHEY, CDR2 SMNVEV (reference sequence). The DNA for the CDR3 is TGTGCCAGCAGACGGCAGACAGGGTCTTGGACTGAAGCTTTCTTT. Translation: CASRRQTGSWTEAFF.

This clonotype was observed a few times. DNA of the CDR3: TGTGCCATCGGGACAGGCGACTCCTACGAGCAGTACTTC. Residues: CAIGTGDSYEQYF. V is TRBV24-1 and J is TRBJ2-7; 8 nucleotides match TRBD1. V shed 11 bases and J 0 bases; nucleotides not matched to a gene: 5. CDR3 length equals 13 residues. The germline V gene encodes CDR1 KGHDR and CDR2 SFDVKD.

The chain combines TRBV11-1 with TRBJ2-1, with 7 bases matching TRBD2. Germline loops: CDR1 SGHAT, CDR2 FQDESV (reference sequence). This CDR3 comprises 15 residues. V gave up 6 bases and J gave up 10 bases; unmatched junction bases: 15. For the CDR3, the DNA is TGTGCCAGCAGTTGGCTAGCTAGCGGCCGCAGAGAGCAGTTCTTC. Amino acid sequence: CASSWLASGRREQFF.

A few counts support this clonotype. The missing conserved phenylalanine or tryptophan at the end of this CDR3 makes a read error likely. V usage is TRBV19 and J usage is TRBJ2-2; TRBD2 might be the D (5 bases). The CDR3 is 14 amino acids. CDR1 is LNHDA and CDR2 is SQIVND in the germline V gene (reference sequence). V was shortened by 6 bases and J by 5 bases, with 13 bases between the two germline ends. CDR3 in amino acids: CASSFIRGTGELFS. The CDR3 DNA is TGTGCCAGTAGCTTCATACGGGGTACCGGGGAGCTGTTTTCT.

There are many counts of this clonotype. The gene calls are TRBV28 and TRBJ2-2, with a weak D call TRBD1 (6 bases). Germline V CDR1 and CDR2: MDHEN, SYDVKM. V was clipped by 6 bases and J by 1 base, with 12 bases between them. The CDR3 is made up of 15 amino acids. The CDR3 nucleotides read TGTGCCAGCAGCCTATTGGGACAGAACACCGGGGAGCTGTTTTTT. Its translation is CASSLLGQNTGELFF. The entire variable domain, with the rest obtained from reference TRBV28 and TRBJ2-2, is as follows: DVKVTQSSRYLVKRTGEKVFLECVQDMDHENMFWYRQDPGLGLRLIYFSYDVKMKEKGDIPEGYSVSREKKERFSLILESASTNQTSMYLCASSLLGQNTGELFFGEGSRLTVL.

This chain connects TRBV3-1 to TRBJ2-7; the match to TRBD1 covers 8 bases. The germline CDR1 and CDR2 sequences are LGHDT and YNNKEL (reference sequence). The CDR3 spans 15 residues. Trimming cost V 0 bases and J 9 bases; bases outside gene matches: 10. CDR3 in amino acids: CASSQDTDRVGGQYF. CDR3 sequence (DNA): TGTGCCAGCAGCCAAGACACGGACAGGGTTGGCGGGCAGTACTTC.

At least ten counts were recorded for this clonotype. V gene TRBV3-1 combines with J gene TRBJ1-2; a possible D gene is TRBD1 (6 bases). Per germline, CDR1 LGHDT and CDR2 YNNKEL (reference sequence). V lost 4 bases and J lost 5, with 11 bases in between. The CDR3 runs to 13 residues. The CDR3 nucleotides are TGTGCCAGCAGCCCACGAACAGGGTATGGCTACACCTTC. It codes for CASSPRTGYGYTF.

This clonotype was seen ten or more times. The genes are TRBV6-5 and TRBJ2-7; TRBD1 agrees at 9 bases. The CDR3 sequence is 16 residues long. CDR1 and CDR2 from the germline V gene are MNHEY and SVGAGI. The V and J ends lost 2 bases and 2 bases, in that order; junction bases with no gene match: 7. The CDR3 DNA reads as TGTGCCAGCAGTTACGGTTTTGGGACAGGGACCTACGAGCAGTACTTC. Translated: CASSYGFGTGTYEQYF.

This clonotype was seen repeatedly, ten times or more. The V and J genes are TRBV28 and TRBJ2-7; possible D gene TRBD1, 5 bases. V was cut by 7 bases and J by 3 bases, with 16 bases left in between. The CDR3 has 14 amino acids. Germline values: CDR1 MDHEN, CDR2 SYDVKM. This CDR3 reads CASTQGFLGYEQYF. The DNA for the CDR3 is TGTGCCAGCACTCAGGGTTTTCTCGGCTACGAGCAGTACTTC.